This T cell receptor beta chain was recovered during a study of Graves' ophthalmopathy and Graves' hyperthyroidism. Study-wide background: The authors collected peripheral blood at initial diagnosis, before any treatment. Findings and limits, study-wide: Most thyroid clonotypes with frequency above 0.001 were detected in blood too.

In its sample, this clonotype was seen many times. The antigen remains undetermined. V dropped 3 bases and J dropped 13 bases, with 12 bases sitting between them. Per the germline V gene, CDR1 is WSHSY and CDR2 is SAAADI. The CDR3 length is 11 residues. Transcripts of RNA were the source for amplifying TCR beta CDR3 regions. First-round RT-PCR used HTBI primers; second-round multiplex PCR followed. TCRdb processed the multiplex PCR reads anew with MiXCR; each CDR3 protein has one entry. Of about 740,000 distinct CDR3 sequences in the sample, roughly 40% were seen once. Sequencing used peripheral blood. This clonotype originated in an adult man with Graves' ophthalmopathy. V is TRBV10-2 and J is TRBJ1-2, with D unclear. CDR3 protein: CASSEGGFRTF. The CDR3 nucleotides read TGCGCCAGCAGTGAAGGAGGGTTTCGCACCTTC.